This passage covers 24 T cell receptor beta chains from one sample sequenced in a study of blood T cells in healthy people across ages. Alongside a J-beta primer mix, a sample-barcoded 5' primer served in a second PCR lasting about 7 to 12 cycles. TCRdb fed the 5' RACE reads into MiXCR, producing one record per CDR3 protein. Of about 1 million distinct CDR3 sequences listed, under 55% are singletons. Specimen: blood. These receptors all come from an older woman in good health.

The V and J genes are TRBV27 and TRBJ1-2; TRBD1 matches at 7 bases. The CDR3 loop spans 13 amino acids. V gave up 5 bases and J gave up 6 bases; unmatched junction bases: 6. The germline gives CDR1 MNHEY, CDR2 SMNVEV (reference sequence). CDR3 sequence (DNA): TGTGCCAGCAGTCTAGACAGGGTCCATGGCTACACCTTC. This codes for CASSLDRVHGYTF.

With regard to this clonotype: A much larger clone lies one base from this, so it may be a read error. The rearrangement joins TRBV6-2 or TRBV6-3 to TRBJ2-5; weak D call: TRBD2 (6 bases). TRBJ2-7 explains the end of the DNA better; the J call may be wrong. Germline loops: CDR1 MNHEY, CDR2 SVGEGT. This CDR3 spans 16 amino acids. CDR3 DNA sequence: TGTGCCGGCAGTTACCGCGTCGGGCAGGGCGGGAACGAGCAGTACTTC. Amino acid sequence: CAGSYRVGQGGNEQYF.

This clonotype was recorded once. The V call is TRBV10-3, the J call TRBJ2-5; TRBD2 matches at 9 bases. The DNA end favors TRBJ2-7, so the J call may be wrong. The CDR3 runs to 14 residues. Germline-derived CDR1 and CDR2 are ENHRY and SYGVKD. The CDR3 here is CAISDVAGDYEQYF. CDR3 coding DNA: TGTGCCATCAGTGATGTAGCGGGGGACTACGAGCAGTACTTC.

The chain uses TRBV6-5 and TRBJ2-1; 9 bases fit TRBD2. The DNA end favors TRBJ2-7, so the J call may be wrong. In germline, CDR1 is MNHEY, CDR2 SVGAGI. CDR3 length: 14 amino acids. Written as DNA, the CDR3 is TGTGCCAGCAGACCTAGCGGGGCCAGATACGAGCAGTACTTC. Protein sequence: CASRPSGARYEQYF.

This clonotype has more than one count but fewer than ten. This rearrangement joins TRBV7-2 to TRBJ2-3, with TRBD2 matching over 8 bases. CDR3 length: 16 residues. V dropped 4 bases and J dropped 2; count of bases not matched to a gene: 8. Germline V gene lookup returns CDR1 SGHTA and CDR2 FQGNSA. The CDR3 DNA reads as TGTGCCAGCAGCTCAAGTGGCGGGAGGACCACAGATACGCAGTATTTT. The encoded protein is CASSSSGGRTTDTQYF.

The rearrangement joins TRBV6-6 to TRBJ2-5, with 8 positions matching TRBD1. The end of the DNA is better explained by TRBJ2-7, so the J call may be wrong. CDR1 is MNHNY and CDR2 is SVGAGI in the germline V gene (reference sequence). The CDR3 runs 16 residues. The CDR3 region has the DNA TGTGCCAGCAGTACCCATGTCGGACAGGGCGGCGACGAGCAGTACTTC. This codes for CASSTHVGQGGDEQYF.

This clonotype came up a few times. V usage is TRBV30 and J usage is TRBJ2-4; D is tentatively TRBD1 or TRBD2 (5 bases each). The V and J ends lost 4 bases and 3 bases respectively, with 10 bases between them. Germline CDR1 and CDR2: GTSNPN and SVGIG (reference sequence). This CDR3 spans 13 amino acids. The DNA of the CDR3 is TGTGCCTGGAACCGGGACCTCAAAAACATTCAGTACTTC. It translates to CAWNRDLKNIQYF.

This clonotype was seen only a few times. The chain is built from TRBV2 and TRBJ2-7; 7 bases fit TRBD1. This CDR3 spans 12 amino acids. V lost 8 bases and J lost 4; bases outside the gene matches: 5. Germline values: CDR1 SNHLY, CDR2 FYNNEI. CDR3 coding DNA: TGTGCCAGCGAAGACAGGGAATACGAGCAGTACTTC. It yields the protein CASEDREYEQYF.

This rearrangement joins TRBV12-3 or TRBV12-4 to TRBJ2-7, with 14 bases matching TRBD2. The CDR3 runs 18 residues. Unmatched junction bases numbered 10, after V lost 1 base and J lost 5 bases. The CDR3 region has the DNA TGTGCCAGCAGTTTAGGACTAGCGGGAGGGCCTAGGTACGACGAGCAGTACTTC. It translates to CASSLGLAGGPRYDEQYF.

This sequence joins TRBV18 and TRBJ1-6; a weak D match, TRBD1 (5 bases). The germline gives CDR1 KGHSH, CDR2 LQKENI. Trimming shortened V by 2 bases and J by 11 bases, and 10 bases separated the two germline ends. The CDR3 contains 13 residues. The CDR3, as DNA: TGTGCCAGCTCACCAGGGCAAGGGGCACCCCTCCACTTT. It yields the protein CASSPGQGAPLHF.

In this sample, this clonotype turned up once. V is TRBV12-3 or TRBV12-4 and J is TRBJ1-1, with TRBD1 as a possible D gene (6 bases). The length of the CDR3 is 14 residues. Trimming took off 1 base at V and 7 bases at J, with 13 bases between the two ends. The CDR3 region is CASSLVRQADEAFF. The DNA of the CDR3 is TGTGCCAGCAGTTTAGTTCGACAGGCAGATGAAGCTTTCTTT.

In its sample, this clonotype was seen a few times. The chain recombines TRBV6-5 with TRBJ2-7; D is unclear. V gave up 6 bases and J gave up 2 bases, with 11 bases separating them. The CDR3 has 13 residues. Germline V gene data show CDR1 as MNHEY and CDR2 as SVGAGI. CDR3 sequence reads: CASSPDQAYEQYF. For the CDR3, the DNA is TGTGCCAGCAGCCCAGATCAAGCCTACGAGCAGTACTTC.

This chain uses TRBV6-5 with TRBJ2-1, with 14 bases that match TRBD2. CDR1 and CDR2 from the germline V gene are MNHEY and SVGAGI. CDR3 length equals 16 residues. With 5 bases clipped from V and 9 bases from J, the junction kept 9 bases outside the gene matches. CDR3 in DNA: TGTGCCAGCAGTACTGAGACTAGCGGGAGGGCCAGTGAGCAGTTCTTC. Amino acid sequence: CASSTETSGRASEQFF.

This clonotype was observed a few times. V is TRBV10-3 and J is TRBJ2-3; the D is unclear. Germline CDR1 ENHRY, CDR2 SYGVKD. This CDR3 is built from 14 residues. V shed 2 bases and J shed 2 bases, with 8 bases lying between them. CDR3 bases: TGTGCCATCAGTGAGGGAAGCGTCACAGATACGCAGTATTTT. Protein sequence: CAISEGSVTDTQYF.

V is TRBV4-1 and J is TRBJ1-4; D remains unclear. Germline V gene sequence: CDR1 MGHRA, CDR2 YSYEKL. This CDR3 comprises 16 residues. With 0 bases removed from V and 3 bases from J, the gap between germline ends came to 11 bases. Here the CDR3 reads CASSQEPPVPNEKLFF. For the CDR3, the DNA is TGCGCCAGCAGCCAAGAACCACCGGTACCTAATGAAAAACTGTTTTTT.

This clonotype appeared many times. This chain connects TRBV20-1 to TRBJ2-7; 10 bases are a match to TRBD1. The CDR3 has 14 amino acids. CDR1 DFQATT and CDR2 SNEGSKA come from the germline V gene (reference sequence). The V segment lost 4 bases and the J segment 3 bases; nucleotides outside the gene matches: 6. CDR3 nucleotides: TGCAGTGCTACAGGGACAGGGGCAAACTACGAGCAGTACTTC. This translates into CSATGTGANYEQYF.

Only a few counts were recorded for this clonotype. In DNA, the CDR3 is TGCAGCGTTACGGCTGGCTACACCTTC. Amino acid sequence: CSVTAGYTF. V usage is TRBV29-1 and J usage is TRBJ1-2; D is unclear. The ends were cut back, 5 bases at V and 7 bases at J, with 5 bases in the middle. The CDR3 is 9 residues long. Per the germline V gene, CDR1 is SQVTM and CDR2 is ANQGSEA.

V gene TRBV28 combines with J gene TRBJ2-1; no clear D gene. Per the germline V gene, CDR1 is MDHEN and CDR2 is SYDVKM. With 4 bases removed from V and 5 bases from J, the gap between germline ends came to 3 bases. CDR3 length: 11 amino acids. The CDR3 nucleotides are TGTGCCAGCAGTTGTGACAATGAGCAGTTCTTC. This codes for CASSCDNEQFF.

In the case of this clonotype: One end of the junction fails to match germline, which may point to a read error. V gene TRBV28 combines with J gene TRBJ2-7; 7 nucleotides match TRBD2. The CDR3 spans 16 residues. CDR1 is MDHEN and CDR2 is SYDVKM in the germline V gene. The CDR3 sequence: CACSLWTLAEAYEQYF. Here the CDR3 DNA reads TGTGCCTGCAGTCTCTGGACTCTAGCGGAGGCCTACGAGCAGTACTTC.

Notes on this clonotype: The junction shows a germline mismatch at one end, possibly a read error. This chain links TRBV5-6 with TRBJ2-3, with D possibly called TRBD1 or TRBD2 (5 bases each). This CDR3 is 14 amino acids long. CDR1 and CDR2 from the germline V gene are SGHDT and YYEEEE. The chain's CDR3 is CACSVPGDPDTQYF. Written as DNA, the CDR3 is TGTGCCTGCAGCGTACCCGGGGACCCAGATACGCAGTATTTT. The full variable domain, with the rest looked up from reference TRBV5-6 and TRBJ2-3, is DAGVTQSPTHLIKTRGQQVTLRCSPKSGHDTVSWYQQALGQGPQFIFQYYEEEERQRGNFPDRFSGHQFPNYSSELNVNALLLGDSALYLCACSVPGDPDTQYFGPGTRLTVL.

The V and J genes are TRBV21-1 and TRBJ2-4; the table's D call, TRBD1, has no DNA check behind it. TRBV21-1 is a known pseudogene. The CDR3 is 16 amino acids. The CDR3 loop reads CASSKPLRTTGNIQYF. For the CDR3, the DNA is TGTGCCAGCAGCAAACCCCTTCGGACGACAGGGAACATTCAGTACTTC.

This clonotype has a count of ten or more. V is TRBV29-1 and J is TRBJ2-5; 7 nucleotides agree with TRBD1. Germline CDR1 SQVTM, CDR2 ANQGSEA. The trim removed 6 bases at V and 4 bases at J, leaving 8 bases unmatched. The CDR3 spans 13 residues. In DNA, the CDR3 is TGCAGCGTGAAGACAGGGAAGGCAGAGACCCAGTACTTC. Its protein is CSVKTGKAETQYF.

The CDR3 nucleotides are TGCAGTGCTTGTACGGACCGATCCTACGAGCAGTACTTC. This encodes CSACTDRSYEQYF. The gene calls are TRBV20-1 and TRBJ2-5; no firm D call. The DNA end lines up better with TRBJ2-7; the J call may be wrong. Per germline, CDR1 DFQATT and CDR2 SNEGSKA (reference sequence). This CDR3 is built from 13 residues.

V is TRBV7-2 and J is TRBJ2-1; 8 bases line up with TRBD2. The CDR3 is made up of 14 amino acids. With V trimmed by 4 bases and J by 5 bases, 4 bases remained unmatched. CDR1 and CDR2 from the germline V gene are SGHTA and FQGNSA. The CDR3 region is CASSSSGSNNEQFF. CDR3 coding DNA: TGTGCCAGCAGCTCAAGCGGGAGCAACAATGAGCAGTTCTTC.